These 28 T cell receptor beta chains were all obtained from the same sample, sequenced in a study of PD-1 blockade in mismatch repair-deficient tumors. The method was immunoSEQ multiplex PCR; TCRdb's version includes in-frame clones alone and lacks a portion of them. The sample holds 80,000 to 100,000 clones, approximately 84% seen once. Sequenced material: peripheral blood, taken 12 weeks after starting pembrolizumab. These receptors all come from an adult with mismatch repair-deficient cancer.

This clone came up a few times. V and J are TRBV19 and TRBJ2-7, with D possibly being TRBD1 or TRBD2 (6 bases each). The CDR3 length is 15 residues. Germline loops: CDR1 LNHDA, CDR2 SQIVND (reference sequence). V was trimmed by 0 bases and J by 0 bases, leaving 9 bases between them. CDR3 protein: CASSIDGGGSYEQYF. The CDR3 DNA follows: TGTGCCAGTAGTATAGACGGGGGCGGCTCCTACGAGCAGTACTTC.

About this clone itself: The same CDR3 is also encoded by other DNA sequences in this sample. The rearrangement uses TRBV19 and TRBJ2-6; the D is unclear. V gave up 3 bases and J gave up 0 bases, with 6 bases separating them. This CDR3 contains 15 residues. Germline V CDR1 and CDR2: LNHDA, SQIVND (reference sequence). DNA of the CDR3: TGTGCCAGTAGTATCACCGGCTCTGGGGCCAACGTCCTGACTTTC. Residues: CASSITGSGANVLTF.

This chain connects TRBV19 to TRBJ2-1, with TRBD2 identical over 10 bases. V was pared by 1 base and J by 3 bases, with 0 bases of the junction left unmatched. The CDR3 length is 15 residues. Germline assignment: CDR1 LNHDA and CDR2 SQIVND (reference sequence). Here the CDR3 reads CASSIGTSGYNEQFF. The CDR3 DNA follows: TGTGCCAGTAGTATAGGGACTAGCGGCTACAATGAGCAGTTCTTC.

The chain couples TRBV7-2 to TRBJ2-5; D remains ambiguous. The CDR3 has 15 residues. V was clipped by 5 bases and J by 2 bases, with 15 bases between them. CDR1 and CDR2 from the germline V gene are SGHTA and FQGNSA. Here the CDR3 reads CASSPSWWEQETQYF. Written as DNA, the CDR3 is TGTGCCAGCAGCCCAAGCTGGTGGGAACAAGAGACCCAGTACTTC.

The chain recombines TRBV7-9 with TRBJ1-1; TRBD1 is a possible D gene (5 bases). The germline gives CDR1 SEHNR, CDR2 FQNEAQ (reference sequence). The V and J ends lost 5 bases and 0 bases respectively, with 7 bases between them. This CDR3 comprises 13 residues. The CDR3 reads CASSAQVNTEAFF. The CDR3 DNA sequence: TGTGCCAGCAGCGCACAGGTGAACACTGAAGCTTTCTTT.

J is TRBJ2-3 and V is TRBV11-1; 10 nucleotides match TRBD1. This CDR3 region has 16 residues. Germline CDR1 is SGHAT and CDR2 is FQDESV (reference sequence). The V gene end was trimmed by 2 bases and the J gene end by 3 bases; junction bases not matched to a gene: 5. The CDR3 region is CASSLIRTGGTDTQYF. CDR3 DNA sequence: TGTGCCAGCAGCTTAATTCGGACAGGGGGTACAGATACGCAGTATTTT.

This chain joins TRBV7-2 and TRBJ2-1, with D unclear. V was shortened by 2 bases and J by 10 bases, with 6 bases between the two germline ends. The CDR3 runs to 11 residues. Germline V gene sequence: CDR1 SGHTA, CDR2 FQGNSA. For the CDR3, the DNA is TGTGCCAGCAGCTTAAGAGCAGAGCAGTTCTTC. Amino acid sequence: CASSLRAEQFF.

The chain combines TRBV2 with TRBJ2-5; 7 bases are shared with TRBD1. Germline loops: CDR1 SNHLY, CDR2 FYNNEI. The CDR3 spans 16 residues. The V segment lost 7 bases and the J segment 1 base; nucleotides outside the gene matches: 12. This CDR3 reads CASKQRRRDSQETQYF. The CDR3 nucleotides read TGTGCCAGCAAACAAAGACGCCGGGACAGCCAAGAGACCCAGTACTTC.

This clone has just a few counts. The chain carries TRBV6-5 and TRBJ2-7; 14 bases match TRBD2. Germline CDR1 and CDR2: MNHEY and SVGAGI. V gave up 10 bases and J gave up 3 bases; unmatched junction bases: 2. CDR3 length: 13 amino acids. CDR3 sequence (DNA): TGTGCCACCGGGACTAGCGGGAGCTACGAGCAGTACTTC. Translating gives CATGTSGSYEQYF.

The V gene is TRBV19, the J gene TRBJ2-1; 7 nucleotides line up with TRBD1. This CDR3 comprises 13 residues. Germline V gene lookup returns CDR1 LNHDA and CDR2 SQIVND (reference sequence). Trimming took 7 bases from V and 4 from J; bases not matched to a gene: 4. CDR3 in DNA: TGTGCCAGTACCGGGACAGTATACAATGAGCAGTTCTTC. This translates into CASTGTVYNEQFF.

The gene calls are TRBV6-1 and TRBJ2-6, with unresolved D. V was shortened by 3 bases and J by 0 bases, with 9 bases between the two germline ends. This CDR3 contains 16 residues. The germline gives CDR1 MNHNS, CDR2 SASEGT. The DNA of the CDR3 is TGTGCCAGCAGTGACTTCAGCAGCTCTGGGGCCAACGTCCTGACTTTC. Protein: CASSDFSSSGANVLTF.

The chain has TRBV4-1 and TRBJ2-5, with D maybe TRBD2 (5 bases). Between the trimmed V and J ends, which lost 2 bases and 7 bases, there was a span of 20 bases. This CDR3 region has 16 residues. CDR1 is MGHRA, CDR2 YSYEKL, per germline. The CDR3 DNA reads TGCGCCAGCAGCCAATTCTTAAGAGGGCCCGAGGGGACCCAGTACTTC. It codes for CASSQFLRGPEGTQYF.

The chain is built from TRBV11-3 and TRBJ1-1; 10 bases agree with TRBD1. The CDR3 consists of 18 residues. The germline V gene has CDR1 SGHNT and CDR2 YENEEA. Trimming cost V 5 bases and J 13 bases; bases outside gene matches: 25. This chain's CDR3 is CASSQDRGRAEGRGIVFF. CDR3 in DNA: TGTGCCAGCAGCCAAGACAGGGGGCGCGCGGAAGGTCGCGGAATCGTTTTCTTT.

This clone was seen only once. The chain recombines TRBV7-9 with TRBJ1-4; tentatively, D is TRBD1 (5 bases). Germline CDR1 SEHNR, CDR2 FQNEAQ (reference sequence). The V and J ends lost 6 bases and 3 bases respectively, with 8 bases between them. The CDR3 is made up of 13 amino acids. CDR3 bases: TGTGCCAGCAGATCAGGGTCTAATGAAAAACTGTTTTTT. Translated: CASRSGSNEKLFF.

V and J are TRBV2 and TRBJ1-4; D unclear. This CDR3 has 14 residues. Deletions cut 4 bases from V and 3 bases from J, with 9 bases between. Germline V CDR1 and CDR2: SNHLY, FYNNEI. Written as DNA, the CDR3 is TGTGCCAGCAGTGGGTATCGGGCTAATGAAAAACTGTTTTTT. Protein product: CASSGYRANEKLFF.

The rearrangement links TRBV2 to TRBJ2-7, with D hard to call. Germline V gives CDR1 SNHLY, CDR2 FYNNEI. Trimming cost V 4 bases and J 4 bases, with 11 bases left between them. CDR3 length: 13 amino acids. CDR3 DNA: TGTGCCAGCAGTGCCCTCTTTAATTACGAGCAGTACTTC. It is translated as CASSALFNYEQYF. Full variable domain (outside the CDR3, taken from reference TRBV2 and TRBJ2-7): EPEVTQTPSHQVTQMGQEVILRCVPISNHLYFYWYRQILGQKVEFLVSFYNNEISEKSEIFDDQFSVERPDGSNFTLKIRSTKLEDSAMYFCASSALFNYEQYFGPGTRLTVT.

This clone has more than one count but fewer than ten. The chain links TRBV25-1 to TRBJ1-4; D is ambiguous. V lost 4 bases and J lost 0, with 9 bases in between. The germline CDR1 and CDR2 sequences are MGHDK and SYGVNS. The CDR3 is made up of 15 amino acids. The CDR3 loop reads CASSGTSATNEKLFF. The DNA for the CDR3 is TGTGCCAGCAGTGGTACCTCTGCAACTAATGAAAAACTGTTTTTT.

The rearrangement links TRBV6-6 to TRBJ1-1, with 7 positions matching TRBD1. The CDR3 has 14 residues. V lost 7 bases, J lost 3 bases, and 8 bases stayed unmatched. Germline assignment: CDR1 MNHNY and CDR2 SVGAGI (reference sequence). The CDR3 nucleotides are TGTGCCAGCATCCAATTCACAGGGGACACTGAAGCTTTCTTT. Residues: CASIQFTGDTEAFF.

The chain couples TRBV28 to TRBJ2-7; the D call may be TRBD1 or TRBD2 (5 bases each). Germline V gene sequence: CDR1 MDHEN, CDR2 SYDVKM. V gave up 3 bases and J gave up 1 base, with 10 bases separating them. This CDR3 is 14 amino acids long. The CDR3 DNA follows: TGTGCCAGCAGTTTCACGGGACGGTCCTACGAGCAGTACTTC. It specifies CASSFTGRSYEQYF.

This rearrangement joins TRBV6-1 to TRBJ1-1; TRBD1 is a possible D gene (5 bases). The germline CDR1 and CDR2 sequences are MNHNS and SASEGT. Trimming shortened V by 7 bases and J by 1 base, and 13 bases separated the two germline ends. This CDR3 is built from 14 residues. Written as DNA, the CDR3 is TGTGCCAGCATGCTCTCCGGGGCGAACACTGAAGCTTTCTTT. Translation: CASMLSGANTEAFF.

The J gene is TRBJ1-2, the V gene TRBV19; 12 bases agree with TRBD1. V lost 3 bases and J lost 2; bases outside the gene matches: 4. Germline V gives CDR1 LNHDA, CDR2 SQIVND (reference sequence). This CDR3 spans 16 amino acids. In nucleotides, the CDR3 is TGTGCCAGTAGTATGGGGACAGGGGGCGCCAACTATGGCTACACCTTC. It yields the protein CASSMGTGGANYGYTF. The whole variable domain, filled in from reference TRBV19 and TRBJ1-2, reads DGGITQSPKYLFRKEGQNVTLSCEQNLNHDAMYWYRQDPGQGLRLIYYSQIVNDFQKGDIAEGYSVSREKKESFPLTVTSAQKNPTAFYLCASSMGTGGANYGYTFGSGTRLTVV.

The chain has TRBV15 and TRBJ2-1; weak D call: TRBD2 (6 bases). The germline V gene has CDR1 LNHNV and CDR2 YYDKDF (reference sequence). V was pared by 0 bases and J by 13 bases, with 13 bases between. The CDR3 is 13 residues long. The CDR3 loop reads CATSRDAGREQFF. CDR3 coding DNA: TGTGCCACCAGCAGAGATGCCGGGAGAGAACAGTTCTTC.

This clone was seen just once. This chain connects TRBV11-3 to TRBJ1-2, with a possible D match to TRBD1 (6 bases). Trimming cost V 4 bases and J 4 bases, with 13 bases left between them. The CDR3 is 14 amino acids. Germline V gene sequence: CDR1 SGHNT, CDR2 YENEEA. Here the CDR3 reads CASSSHGGPYGYTF. In DNA form, the CDR3 reads TGTGCCAGCAGCTCCCACGGGGGGCCCTATGGCTACACCTTC.

The J gene is TRBJ2-2, the V gene TRBV19; D is possibly TRBD1 (6 bases). Germline values: CDR1 LNHDA, CDR2 SQIVND (reference sequence). V was trimmed by 5 bases and J by 1 base, leaving 8 bases between them. The CDR3 covers 14 residues. Here the CDR3 reads CASSWTENTGELFF. The CDR3 DNA sequence: TGTGCCAGTAGTTGGACAGAGAACACCGGGGAGCTGTTTTTT.

The chain employs TRBV27 and TRBJ1-1, with D perhaps matching TRBD1 (6 bases). The CDR3 extends over 14 amino acids. With 6 bases removed from V and 1 base from J, the gap between germline ends came to 12 bases. In germline, CDR1 is MNHEY, CDR2 SMNVEV (reference sequence). The CDR3 region has the DNA TGTGCCAGCAGAAATGGACAGCAGAACACTGAAGCTTTCTTT. This encodes CASRNGQQNTEAFF.

V and J are TRBV30 and TRBJ2-3; 9 bases are a match to TRBD2. Trimming at V came to 0 bases and at J to 6 bases, leaving 10 bases not matched to a gene. The germline CDR1 and CDR2 sequences are GTSNPN and SVGIG (reference sequence). The CDR3 runs 16 residues. CDR3 in amino acids: CAWSVLLSGRLDTQYF. CDR3 nucleotide sequence: TGTGCCTGGAGTGTACTTCTTAGCGGGAGACTTGATACGCAGTATTTT.

The CDR3 region is CASSFDSTGTEGYGYTF. CDR3 nucleotide sequence: TGTGCCAGCAGCTTTGATTCAACCGGGACAGAGGGCTATGGCTACACCTTC. The genes are TRBV7-2 and TRBJ1-2; 7 bases line up with TRBD1. Per germline, CDR1 SGHTA and CDR2 FQGNSA. V shed 3 bases, J shed 4 bases, and the junction held 14 bases outside the gene matches. This CDR3 has 17 residues.

The chain is built from TRBV28 and TRBJ2-7; D remains unclear. V was pared by 8 bases and J by 4 bases, with 9 bases between. This CDR3 is built from 11 residues. Germline V gene sequence: CDR1 MDHEN, CDR2 SYDVKM. CDR3 DNA: TGTGCCAGCGCGGCGGTTTACGAGCAGTACTTC. Its protein is CASAAVYEQYF.